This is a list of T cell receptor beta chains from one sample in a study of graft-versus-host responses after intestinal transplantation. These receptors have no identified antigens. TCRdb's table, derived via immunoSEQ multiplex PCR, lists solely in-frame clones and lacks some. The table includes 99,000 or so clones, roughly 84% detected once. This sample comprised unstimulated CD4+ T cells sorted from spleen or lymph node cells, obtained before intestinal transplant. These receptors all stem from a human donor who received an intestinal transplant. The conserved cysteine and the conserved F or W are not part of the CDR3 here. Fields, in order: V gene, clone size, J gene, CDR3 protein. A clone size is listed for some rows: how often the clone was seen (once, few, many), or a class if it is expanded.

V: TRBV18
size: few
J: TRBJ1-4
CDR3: ASSRTGGNEKLF

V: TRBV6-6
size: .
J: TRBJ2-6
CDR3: ASSYSGANVLT

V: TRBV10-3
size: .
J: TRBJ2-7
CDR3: AISETRTLSYEQY

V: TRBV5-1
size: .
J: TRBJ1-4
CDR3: ASSFGQVNEKLF

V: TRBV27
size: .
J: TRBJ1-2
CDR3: ASSSTGRYGYT

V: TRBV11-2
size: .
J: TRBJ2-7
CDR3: ASSLVEGWGEQY

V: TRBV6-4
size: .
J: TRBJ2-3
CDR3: ASVEKYADTQY

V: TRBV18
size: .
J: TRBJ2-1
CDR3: ASSSEASGKGEQF

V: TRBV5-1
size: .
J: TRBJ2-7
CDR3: ASSLVAGGPGEQY

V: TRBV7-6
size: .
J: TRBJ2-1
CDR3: ASSFTGGSYNEQF

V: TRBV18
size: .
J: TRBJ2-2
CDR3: ASSPGENTGELF

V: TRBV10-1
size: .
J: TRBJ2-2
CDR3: ASSESLGGLAGGTNTGELF

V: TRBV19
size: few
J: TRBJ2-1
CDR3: ASSTQGSYNEQF

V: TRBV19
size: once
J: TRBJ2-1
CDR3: ASSSGTKRVGEQF

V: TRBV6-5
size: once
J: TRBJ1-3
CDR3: ASSTGASGNTIY

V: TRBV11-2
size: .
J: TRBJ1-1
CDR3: ASRGQGQNTEAF

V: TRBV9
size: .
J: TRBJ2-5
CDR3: ASSVADETQY

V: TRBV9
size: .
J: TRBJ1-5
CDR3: ASSVSALEDQPQH

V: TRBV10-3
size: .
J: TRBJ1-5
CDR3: AISDLGGKQPQH

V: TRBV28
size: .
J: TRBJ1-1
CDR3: ASTMGTTNTEAF